This T cell receptor beta chain was documented in a study of T cell responses to AZD1222 COVID-19 vaccine. Study-wide points: No repertoire was sampled before or during the peak T cell response, only after it. There were mostly white British donors and more females than males, and clonal diversity was possibly underestimated.

Remarks on this clone: Its specificity is not known.

This CDR3 contains 16 residues. V lost 3 bases and J lost 0, with 9 bases in between. Germline CDR1 MDHEN, CDR2 SYDVKM. Here immunoSEQ multiplex PCR was the method, and the copy in TCRdb shows in-frame clones only, minus some. The sample includes 95,000 to 150,000 clones, under 85% of them seen just once. The starting material was peripheral blood, obtained on day 0 of AZD1222 vaccination. The TCR sequence derives from an adult in good health. The V gene is TRBV28, the J gene TRBJ1-6; D unclear. CDR3 region: CASSFSGSSYNSPLHF. The DNA for the CDR3 is TGTGCCAGCAGTTTTTCCGGGAGCTCCTATAATTCACCCCTCCACTTT.